The next 25 T cell receptor beta chains were all read from a single sample in a study of vaccination and CD4 T cells after COVID-19 (dated by TCRdb to 2021 to 2024). Library prep was done by PCR. This sample was sequenced with an Illumina iSeq 100. DNA from cultured CD4+ T cells was subjected to TCR sequencing with the Oncomine TCR Beta short-read assay at the Johns Hopkins FTIC core. TCRdb trimmed the raw reads at Q25, called clones with MiXCR and kept productive beta chains. For every CDR3 protein sequence, its rows merge into one entry that carries the most common genes and DNA. The sample data list about 20,000 distinct CDR3 sequences, and 40% to 50% of these were observed just once. 7.2% of the sample is taken by the ten largest. These receptors lack a known antigen. In the paper's terms, the treatment or condition label means: roughly 10-day PBMC culture with coronavirus spike peptide pools or control peptides (ViraFEST assay).

The sample in question was CD4+ T cells from blood, cultured in vitro, obtained after SARS-CoV-2 vaccination. These receptors were collected from a human donor who had recovered from COVID-19.

V is TRBV11-1 and J is TRBJ2-3, with 7 positions matching TRBD2. The trim removed 5 bases at V and 2 bases at J, leaving 7 bases unmatched. Germline V lookup: CDR1 SGHAT, CDR2 FQDESV (reference sequence). The CDR3 spans 15 residues. The CDR3 region is CASSTEGLFTDTQYF. The CDR3 coding sequence is TGTGCCAGCAGCACCGAGGGACTATTCACAGATACGCAGTATTTT. The whole variable domain, filled in from reference TRBV11-1 and TRBJ2-3, reads EAEVAQSPRYKITEKSQAVAFWCDPISGHATLYWYRQILGQGPELLVQFQDESVVDDSQLPKDRFSAERLKGVDSTLKIQPAELGDSAMYLCASSTEGLFTDTQYFGPGTRLTVL.

The CDR3 region has the DNA TGTGCCAGCAGCTTACTCAGGGTTAGCTCCTACGAGCAGTACTTC. It encodes CASSLLRVSSYEQYF. V and J are TRBV7-2 and TRBJ2-7; D may be TRBD1 (5 bases). The CDR3 loop spans 15 amino acids. The V gene lost 2 bases and the J gene lost 0 bases, with 11 bases spanning the gap. In germline, CDR1 is SGHTA, CDR2 FQGNSA.

The V and J genes are TRBV7-2 and TRBJ2-7, with D possibly called TRBD1 or TRBD2 (5 bases each). The CDR3 spans 15 residues. V was clipped by 7 bases and J by 2 bases, with 18 bases between them. CDR1 SGHTA and CDR2 FQGNSA come from the germline V gene. CDR3 nucleotide sequence: TGTGCCAGCAACCCGGTGGTGGGGGTCCCCTACGAGCAGTACTTC. Translated: CASNPVVGVPYEQYF.

This clonotype was counted only a few times. The chain has TRBV20-1 and TRBJ2-3; 8 bases match TRBD2. V lost 4 bases, J lost 6 bases, and 12 bases stayed unmatched. The CDR3 runs 15 residues. Germline CDR1 is DFQATT and CDR2 is SNEGSKA (reference sequence). The CDR3 region has the DNA TGCAGTGCTAACTTAGCGGGGAGGTTTATGGATACGCAGTATTTT. This gives the protein CSANLAGRFMDTQYF.

The chain links TRBV7-9 to TRBJ2-7, with 7 bases that match TRBD2. The CDR3 extends over 14 amino acids. In germline, CDR1 is SEHNR, CDR2 FQNEAQ (reference sequence). The V gene end was trimmed by 3 bases and the J gene end by 4 bases; junction bases not matched to a gene: 6. For the CDR3, the DNA is TGTGCCAGCAGCTTCAGGGACTATAGATACGAGCAGTACTTC. Amino acid sequence: CASSFRDYRYEQYF.

The genes are TRBV19 and TRBJ2-2; D may correspond to TRBD1 or TRBD2 (6 bases each). Trimming stripped 2 bases from V and 6 bases from J, with 16 bases between. Germline V gives CDR1 LNHDA, CDR2 SQIVND (reference sequence). The CDR3 has 16 residues. The CDR3 DNA follows: TGTGCCAGTAGTATAACGGGGGCCCCGGGGCCCGGGGAGCTGTTTTTT. This sequence encodes CASSITGAPGPGELFF.

In its sample, this clonotype was seen a few times. This sequence joins TRBV6-2 or TRBV6-3 and TRBJ1-5; 8 nucleotides agree with TRBD1. CDR3 length equals 16 residues. V shed 4 bases and J 6 bases; nucleotides not matched to a gene: 11. The germline V gene encodes CDR1 MNHEY and CDR2 SVGEGT. As DNA, the CDR3 is TGTGCCAGCAGTTCCAGGACAGGGCATTTAGGTCAGCCCCAGCATTTT. Amino acids: CASSSRTGHLGQPQHF.

This clonotype was detected a few times. The genes are TRBV7-8 and TRBJ1-5; weak D call: TRBD1 (6 bases). Deletions cut 4 bases from V and 5 bases from J, with 15 bases between. The germline V gene has CDR1 SGHVS and CDR2 FQNEAQ. CDR3 length: 15 amino acids. CDR3 in amino acids: CASSYGQAGDQPQHF. The CDR3 DNA sequence: TGTGCCAGCAGCTACGGTCAAGCAGGGGATCAGCCCCAGCATTTT.

The chain combines TRBV6-1 with TRBJ1-1; D call uncertain. CDR1 is MNHNS and CDR2 is SASEGT in the germline V gene. This CDR3 is 14 amino acids long. Trimming removed 6 bases from V and 2 bases from J, with 13 bases in between. Written as DNA, the CDR3 is TGTGCCAGCAGCGTCGTGGCCTTTAACACTGAAGCTTTCTTT. Encoded protein: CASSVVAFNTEAFF.

The chain links TRBV11-1 to TRBJ2-5; D gene unclear. V lost 5 bases, J lost 7 bases, and 26 bases lay in between. This CDR3 contains 17 residues. Germline assignment: CDR1 SGHAT and CDR2 FQDESV (reference sequence). For the CDR3, the DNA is TGTGCCAGCAGCCGTCGTGGGGTGGCGGATACAACGTTGACCCAGTACTTC. Translating gives CASSRRGVADTTLTQYF. Complete variable domain (other parts from reference TRBV11-1 and TRBJ2-5): EAEVAQSPRYKITEKSQAVAFWCDPISGHATLYWYRQILGQGPELLVQFQDESVVDDSQLPKDRFSAERLKGVDSTLKIQPAELGDSAMYLCASSRRGVADTTLTQYFGPGTRLLVL.

This chain uses TRBV20-1 with TRBJ2-1, with a tentative D call TRBD1 (6 bases). V was trimmed by 5 bases and J by 3 bases, leaving 29 bases between them. The germline V gene has CDR1 DFQATT and CDR2 SNEGSKA (reference sequence). The CDR3 has 19 residues. Written as DNA, the CDR3 is TGCAGTGCTCTGGGGGTGAATTCCAGGGGTTTCATATACTACAATGAGCAGTTCTTC. Translating gives CSALGVNSRGFIYYNEQFF.

This sequence joins TRBV6-2 or TRBV6-3 and TRBJ1-1, with D tentatively TRBD1 (6 bases). The CDR3 loop spans 17 amino acids. Trimming stripped 6 bases from V and 2 bases from J, with 22 bases between. Germline assignment: CDR1 MNHEY and CDR2 SVGEGT. Here the CDR3 DNA reads TGTGCCAGCAGGACTTGGACAAGGACAGAGCCTAACACTGAAGCTTTCTTT. Its protein is CASRTWTRTEPNTEAFF.

The J gene is TRBJ2-5, the V gene TRBV25-1; 9 bases match TRBD1. The CDR3 has 15 amino acids. Per germline, CDR1 MGHDK and CDR2 SYGVNS. J was trimmed by 5 bases and V by 0 bases; bases with no gene match: 4. CDR3 coding DNA: TGTGCCAGCAGTGAATACGGACAGGGGTGGGAGACCCAGTACTTC. It yields the protein CASSEYGQGWETQYF.

The gene calls are TRBV6-1 and TRBJ1-2, with TRBD1 matching 7 bases. V lost 6 bases, J lost 0 bases, and 7 bases stayed unmatched. The CDR3 spans 15 residues. Per the germline V gene, CDR1 is MNHNS and CDR2 is SASEGT. The CDR3 nucleotides read TGTGCCAGCAGCAAGGGGACAGCAGCTAACTATGGCTACACCTTC. Translated: CASSKGTAANYGYTF.

The sample holds a few counts of this clonotype. One junction end disagrees with the germline gene, perhaps due to a read error. The chain has TRBV6-1 and TRBJ1-4; D unresolved. Germline V gives CDR1 MNHNS, CDR2 SASEGT. This CDR3 comprises 11 residues. The CDR3 here is CASSGLGPPGF. The CDR3 nucleotides are TGTGCCAGCAGTGGCCTCGGCCCTCCAGGTTTT.

This clonotype has a handful of counts. The chain has TRBV7-2 and TRBJ1-6; TRBD1 might be the D (6 bases). Trimming took 6 bases from V and 5 from J, leaving 11 bases between them. Looked up from germline, CDR1 is SGHTA and CDR2 is FQGNSA. The CDR3 is 14 amino acids. CDR3 in DNA: TGTGCCAGCAGATATGACAGGAATAATTCACCCCTCCACTTT. Protein: CASRYDRNNSPLHF.

The chain has TRBV7-9 and TRBJ2-1; no firm D call. Germline lookup yields CDR1 SEHNR and CDR2 FQNEAQ (reference sequence). Trimming removed 5 bases from V and 6 bases from J, with 8 bases in between. This CDR3 spans 12 amino acids. The CDR3 sequence is CASSAPSNEQFF. Here the CDR3 DNA reads TGTGCCAGCAGCGCCCCTAGCAATGAGCAGTTCTTC.

The CDR3 DNA reads as TGCAGCGTTGAATCCGGCAGGGCGAACACTGAAGCTTTCTTT. Protein product: CSVESGRANTEAFF. The J gene is TRBJ1-1, the V gene TRBV29-1; a possible D gene is TRBD1 (5 bases). The CDR3 contains 14 residues. The V end lost 2 bases, the J end lost 1 base, and 11 bases lay between the germline ends. Looked up from germline, CDR1 is SQVTM and CDR2 is ANQGSEA.

The rearrangement links TRBV6-2 or TRBV6-3 to TRBJ2-1; 14 bases line up with TRBD2. CDR1 and CDR2 from the germline V gene are MNHEY and SVGEGT. With 2 bases clipped from V and 10 bases from J, the junction kept 4 bases outside the gene matches. The CDR3 sequence is 15 residues long. CDR3 sequence (DNA): TGTGCCAGCAGTTACAGGACTAGCGGGGGGACGGAGCAGTTCTTC. Translated, it gives CASSYRTSGGTEQFF.

This chain joins TRBV7-9 and TRBJ2-2, with 10 bases that match TRBD2. The CDR3 is 16 residues long. J gave up 1 base and V 11 bases, and 10 bases lay outside the gene matches. Germline lookup yields CDR1 SEHNR and CDR2 FQNEAQ (reference sequence). CDR3 coding DNA: TGTGCCCACGGGGCTAGCGGGGGCCAGAACACCGGGGAGCTGTTTTTT. Its protein product is CAHGASGGQNTGELFF.

This clonotype was observed a few times. This chain joins TRBV9 and TRBJ2-5; the match to TRBD2 covers 7 bases. CDR1 is SGDLS, CDR2 YYNGEE, per germline. The CDR3 consists of 16 residues. Trimming took 3 bases from V and 0 from J; bases not matched to a gene: 8. The CDR3 DNA reads TGTGCCAGCAGCGAGAGTAGCGGGCCTTACCAAGAGACCCAGTACTTC. This translates into CASSESSGPYQETQYF.

The chain has TRBV7-2 and TRBJ1-5; D may be TRBD1 (5 bases). This CDR3 has 15 amino acids. The germline V gene has CDR1 SGHTA and CDR2 FQGNSA. Trimming took off 2 bases at V and 3 bases at J, with 11 bases between the two ends. CDR3 DNA: TGTGCCAGCAGCTTAACGGAGGGGACCAATCAGCCCCAGCATTTT. It codes for CASSLTEGTNQPQHF.

The V call is TRBV6-5, the J call TRBJ1-1, with 8 bases identical to TRBD1. Germline CDR1 and CDR2: MNHEY and SVGAGI. There are 15 residues in the CDR3. J gave up 11 bases and V 2 bases, and 13 bases lay outside the gene matches. This chain's CDR3 is CASSYHGQGEVIAFF. The DNA of the CDR3 is TGTGCCAGCAGTTACCACGGACAGGGCGAGGTAATTGCTTTCTTT.

This clonotype was seen a few times. The rearrangement links TRBV20-1 to TRBJ1-2; D gene unclear. Trimming took off 4 bases at V and 3 bases at J, with 12 bases between the two ends. In germline, CDR1 is DFQATT, CDR2 SNEGSKA (reference sequence). The CDR3 extends over 13 amino acids. The CDR3: CSATGRTDYGYTF. As DNA, the CDR3 is TGCAGTGCTACTGGTAGAACTGACTATGGCTACACCTTC.

The chain has TRBV4-2 and TRBJ2-2; no definite D call. CDR3 length: 14 amino acids. CDR1 and CDR2 (germline): LGHNA, YNFKEQ. V was shortened by 0 bases and J by 5 bases, with 7 bases between the two germline ends. CDR3: CASSQDSETGELFF. CDR3 DNA sequence: TGTGCCAGCAGCCAAGATTCAGAAACCGGGGAGCTGTTTTTT.